This TCR beta chain was documented in a study of blood T cell repertoires in COVID-19. Study-wide context: Acute-phase and convalescent COVID-19 samples originated in the United States, Italy and Spain.

Seattle patient enrollment occurred during active infection, with longitudinal follow-up thereafter. Authors' processing steps: Estimation of nucleated cell counts was performed using reference gene primer amplification. The assay was immunoSEQ multiplex PCR, and TCRdb's table has in-frame clones only and misses some. The V and J calls and the clone size are those of that table, but D and trimming were determined from the DNA. The sample has about 360,000 clones; about 88% are singletons. After removal of 6 bases from V and 3 bases from J, the junction contained 2 bases not matched to a gene. Per germline, CDR1 SNHLY and CDR2 FYNNEI. The CDR3 has 13 amino acids.

V and J are TRBV2 and TRBJ2-7; 10 nucleotides line up with TRBD1. The clonotype was recovered from an older woman with COVID-19, enrolled during active disease. The sequencing input was peripheral blood. CDR3 amino acids: CASRGDRGYEQYF. DNA for the CDR3: TGTGCCAGCAGGGGGGACAGGGGCTACGAGCAGTACTTC.